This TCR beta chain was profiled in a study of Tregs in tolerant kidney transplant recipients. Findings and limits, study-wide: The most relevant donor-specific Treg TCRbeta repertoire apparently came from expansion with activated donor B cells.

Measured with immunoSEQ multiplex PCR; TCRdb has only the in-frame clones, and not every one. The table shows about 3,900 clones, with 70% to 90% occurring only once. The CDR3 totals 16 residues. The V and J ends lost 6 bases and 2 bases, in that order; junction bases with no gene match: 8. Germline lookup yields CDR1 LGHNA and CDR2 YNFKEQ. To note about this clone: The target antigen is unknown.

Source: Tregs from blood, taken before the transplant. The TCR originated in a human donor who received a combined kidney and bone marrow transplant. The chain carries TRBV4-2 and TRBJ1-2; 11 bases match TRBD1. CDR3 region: CASRGGTGGLNYGYTF. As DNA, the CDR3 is TGTGCCAGCAGGGGGGGGACAGGGGGATTAAACTATGGCTACACCTTC.